The 26 T cell receptor beta chains below were found in one sample sequenced in a study of T cells after yellow fever vaccination. TCRdb re-called the 5' RACE reads through MiXCR, storing one row per CDR3 protein. The table shows approximately 34,000 distinct CDR3 sequences, with 6.6% occurring only once. The sequencing here drew on PBMCs, either bulk or a sorted T-cell subset (CD4+, CD8+, memory, or dextramer-sorted; not recorded which), taken on the day of the first yellow fever vaccination. Source of these receptors: a man younger than 35 who received the YFV17D yellow fever vaccine.

The V call is TRBV19, the J call TRBJ2-3; 8 nucleotides align to TRBD1. The CDR3 runs to 16 residues. The junction had 11 bases not matched to a gene; V was cut back by 4 bases and J by 5 bases. CDR1 is LNHDA and CDR2 is SQIVND in the germline V gene (reference sequence). For the CDR3, the DNA is TGTGCCAGTAGTACGCCCCGAGACAGGGGTGGAGATACGCAGTATTTT. The encoded protein is CASSTPRDRGGDTQYF.

Sample share makes this clonotype medium-sized (0.01 to 0.1%). The CDR3 protein is CASSQGSRVNEQFF. In nucleotides, the CDR3 is TGTGCCAGCAGTCAGGGGAGTAGAGTCAATGAGCAGTTCTTC. The chain couples TRBV27 to TRBJ2-1; tentative D call: TRBD1 (6 bases). CDR3 length: 14 amino acids. With 5 bases removed from V and 6 bases from J, the gap between germline ends came to 14 bases. CDR1 is MNHEY and CDR2 is SMNVEV in the germline V gene (reference sequence).

In this sample, this clonotype turned up many times. The chain is built from TRBV12-3 or TRBV12-4 and TRBJ1-2; 7 nucleotides agree with TRBD1. This CDR3 is built from 13 residues. V shed 6 bases and J 5 bases; nucleotides not matched to a gene: 6. DNA of the CDR3: TGTGCCAGCAGGGACAGACAGGGATATGGCTACACCTTC. Its translation is CASRDRQGYGYTF.

This clonotype has ten or more counts. This chain joins TRBV5-1 and TRBJ2-7, with 10 bases matching TRBD1. The CDR3 loop spans 16 amino acids. With V trimmed by 4 bases and J by 4 bases, 11 bases remained unmatched. CDR1 and CDR2 from the germline V gene are SGHRS and YFSETQ. This CDR3 reads CASSREPGQGLYEQYF. DNA of the CDR3: TGCGCCAGCAGCCGAGAGCCGGGACAGGGGCTGTACGAGCAGTACTTC.

The chain employs TRBV24-1 and TRBJ1-5; no firm D call. CDR3 length: 17 amino acids. Trimming removed 0 bases at V and 3 bases at J, with 14 bases between. From germline, CDR1 is KGHDR and CDR2 SFDVKD. The CDR3 spells CATSDLIGRSYNQPQHF. The CDR3 DNA follows: TGTGCCACCAGTGATTTGATAGGGCGGTCTTACAATCAGCCCCAGCATTTT.

This clonotype was found many times. The V gene is TRBV12-3 or TRBV12-4, the J gene TRBJ2-5; D is possibly TRBD2 (5 bases). Trimming took 6 bases from V and 5 from J, leaving 7 bases between them. This CDR3 comprises 11 residues. The CDR3 loop reads CASSRGETQYF. The CDR3 DNA follows: TGTGCCAGCAGCCGCGGGGAGACCCAGTACTTC.

The J gene is TRBJ2-2, the V gene TRBV12-3 or TRBV12-4; possible D gene TRBD2, 7 bases. The V end lost 3 bases, the J end lost 8 bases, and 16 bases lay between the germline ends. The CDR3 spans 15 residues. CDR3 nucleotides: TGTGCCAGCAGTTTCTATCAGGGGAGGGCGGGGGAGCTGTTTTTT. Protein sequence: CASSFYQGRAGELFF.

In this sample, this clonotype turned up many times. The V call is TRBV7-2, the J call TRBJ2-1; unclear D gene. CDR3 size: 15 residues. V lost 1 base and J lost 5, with 12 bases in between. Germline values: CDR1 SGHTA, CDR2 FQGNSA. The DNA of the CDR3 is TGTGCCAGCAGCTTAGACAACCAACTACACAATGAGCAGTTCTTC. Amino acid sequence: CASSLDNQLHNEQFF.

This clonotype has a handful of counts. The chain couples TRBV12-3 or TRBV12-4 to TRBJ1-1, with D unresolved. Trimming took off 2 bases at V and 5 bases at J, with 6 bases between the two ends. The CDR3 has 12 residues. Here the CDR3 DNA reads TGTGCCAGCAGTTTAATGATGACTGAAGCTTTCTTT. Translating it yields CASSLMMTEAFF.

The table lists this clonotype with many counts. The genes are TRBV20-1 and TRBJ2-3; no clear D. Germline V gene data show CDR1 as DFQATT and CDR2 as SNEGSKA (reference sequence). Trimming removed 3 bases at V and 1 base at J, with 11 bases between. The CDR3 has 14 residues. Here the CDR3 DNA reads TGCAGTGCTAGTTCGGGTATCGGCACAGATACGCAGTATTTT. This translates into CSASSGIGTDTQYF.

This clonotype has ten or more counts. The V and J genes are TRBV7-2 and TRBJ1-2, with no clear D. The CDR3 extends over 17 amino acids. CDR1 and CDR2 from the germline V gene are SGHTA and FQGNSA. V lost 5 bases, J lost 2 bases, and 21 bases lay in between. The CDR3 nucleotides read TGTGCCAGCAGCCAAGCTTACTCTGAGACACGGAACTATGGCTACACCTTC. It encodes CASSQAYSETRNYGYTF. Full variable domain (rest looked up from reference TRBV7-2 and TRBJ1-2): GAGVSQSPSNKVTEKGKDVELRCDPISGHTALYWYRQSLGQGLEFLIYFQGNSAPDKSGLPSDRFSAERTGGSVSTLTIQRTQQEDSAVYLCASSQAYSETRNYGYTFGSGTRLTVV.

The table lists this clonotype with many counts. This chain connects TRBV12-3 or TRBV12-4 to TRBJ2-2; D may be TRBD1 (6 bases). V was trimmed by 3 bases and J by 3 bases, leaving 11 bases between them. The CDR3 extends over 15 amino acids. This chain's CDR3 is CASSLGQGYTGELFF. CDR3 coding DNA: TGTGCCAGCAGTTTGGGTCAGGGGTACACCGGGGAGCTGTTTTTT.

V is TRBV15 and J is TRBJ2-7, with 9 positions matching TRBD1. From germline, CDR1 is LNHNV and CDR2 YYDKDF (reference sequence). The CDR3 totals 14 residues. V trimming: 2 bases; J trimming: 2 bases; junction bases outside the gene matches: 1. The CDR3 bases are TGTGCCACCAGCAGAAGACAGGGGGCCTACGAGCAGTACGTC. It is translated as CATSRRQGAYEQYV.

This clonotype was observed at least ten times. The chain joins TRBV20-1 to TRBJ2-4; tentative D call: TRBD1 (6 bases). There are 11 residues in the CDR3. Trimming removed 1 base from V and 9 bases from J, with 7 bases in between. In germline, CDR1 is DFQATT, CDR2 SNEGSKA (reference sequence). The CDR3 DNA reads TGCAGTGCTAGAGTAGGGGGCATTCAGTACTTC. It specifies CSARVGGIQYF.

A few counts support this clonotype. The chain has TRBV19 and TRBJ2-7; D is perhaps TRBD1 (5 bases). V lost 3 bases and J lost 0, with 9 bases in between. The CDR3 totals 14 residues. Germline CDR1 is LNHDA and CDR2 is SQIVND (reference sequence). CDR3 amino acids: CASSIRGSSYEQYF. CDR3 coding DNA: TGTGCCAGTAGTATTAGGGGCAGCTCCTACGAGCAGTACTTC.

A remark on this clonotype: This may stem from a read error, because a much larger clone lies one nucleotide away. V is TRBV20-1 and J is TRBJ1-2, with D perhaps matching TRBD1 (5 bases). Trimming removed 0 bases at V and 8 bases at J, with 19 bases between. Germline V gene sequence: CDR1 DFQATT, CDR2 SNEGSKA (reference sequence). CDR3 length: 15 residues. CDR3 sequence: CSARDDSRVSGGYTF. DNA for the CDR3: TGCAGTGCTAGAGATGACAGCAGGGTTTCGGGAGGCTACACCTTC.

The table lists this clonotype with many counts. The chain links TRBV5-5 to TRBJ2-7; TRBD1 agrees at 7 bases. The CDR3 consists of 17 residues. Germline lookup yields CDR1 SGHKS and CDR2 YYEKEE (reference sequence). V shed 4 bases, J shed 3 bases, and the junction held 16 bases outside the gene matches. CDR3 coding DNA: TGTGCCAGCAGCCCGCGGTCAGATCTACAGGGGCTCTACGAGCAGTACTTC. This codes for CASSPRSDLQGLYEQYF.

The chain uses TRBV7-2 and TRBJ2-3; 8 bases match TRBD2. The length of the CDR3 is 16 residues. In germline, CDR1 is SGHTA, CDR2 FQGNSA. After removal of 2 bases from V and 0 bases from J, the junction contained 4 bases not matched to a gene. Here the CDR3 reads CASSLHSGASTDTQYF. In DNA, the CDR3 is TGTGCCAGCAGCTTACATAGCGGGGCTAGCACAGATACGCAGTATTTT.

This clonotype was recorded at least ten times. J is TRBJ2-1 and V is TRBV6-4; no firm D call. This CDR3 comprises 15 residues. Trimming took 0 bases from V and 0 from J, leaving 6 bases between them. The V gene's germline CDR1 is MRHNA and CDR2 SNTAGT. As DNA, the CDR3 is TGTGCCAGCAGTGACTCAGGGCGCTCCTACAATGAGCAGTTCTTC. This encodes CASSDSGRSYNEQFF.

About this clonotype itself: This clone may be a read error of a much larger clone one base away. This chain joins TRBV7-2 and TRBJ2-5, with D possibly matching TRBD2 (7 bases). CDR1 and CDR2 from the germline V gene are SGHTA and FQGNSA. The CDR3 covers 16 residues. The CDR3 DNA reads as TGTGTCAGCAGCTTAAATGGGGGGGCCTCCGCAGAGACCCAGTACTTC. Protein: CVSSLNGGASAETQYF.

This clonotype occurred many times. The chain recombines TRBV12-3 or TRBV12-4 with TRBJ2-1, with D tentatively TRBD1 (6 bases). V was shortened by 3 bases and J by 5 bases, with 8 bases between the two germline ends. CDR3 length: 13 amino acids. CDR3 sequence reads: CASSLTGNNEQFF. The CDR3 nucleotides are TGTGCCAGCAGTTTGACAGGCAACAATGAGCAGTTCTTC.

CDR3 sequence: CASSPSQGQQPQHF. CDR3 sequence (DNA): TGTGCCAGCAGCCCCTCCCAGGGTCAGCAGCCCCAGCATTTT. The chain couples TRBV7-9 to TRBJ1-5; D perhaps matches TRBD1 (5 bases). The ends were cut back, 5 bases at V and 7 bases at J, with 15 bases in the middle. The CDR3 runs to 14 residues. Germline assignment: CDR1 SEHNR and CDR2 FQNEAQ (reference sequence). Together with reference TRBV7-9 and TRBJ1-5, the CDR3 gives the full variable domain: DTGVSQNPRHKITKRGQNVTFRCDPISEHNRLYWYRQTLGQGPEFLTYFQNEAQLEKSRLLSDRFSAERPKGSFSTLEIQRTEQGDSAMYLCASSPSQGQQPQHFGDGTRLSIL.

This clonotype showed up many times. The chain links TRBV27 to TRBJ1-1, with 10 bases matching TRBD1. This CDR3 is 15 amino acids long. CDR1 and CDR2 (germline): MNHEY, SMNVEV (reference sequence). V lost 5 bases to trimming and J lost 2 bases; unmatched junction nucleotides: 5. CDR3 amino acids: CASSRLTGGNTEAFF. The DNA of the CDR3 is TGTGCCAGCAGTCGCTTGACAGGGGGCAACACTGAAGCTTTCTTT.

This chain uses TRBV24-1 with TRBJ1-2; unclear D gene. Germline loops: CDR1 KGHDR, CDR2 SFDVKD. CDR3 length: 14 residues. Trimming stripped 2 bases from V and 3 bases from J, with 9 bases between. The CDR3 bases are TGTGCCACCAGTGATTCAGGCCTCGACTATGGCTACACCTTC. Its translation: CATSDSGLDYGYTF.

There are many counts of this clonotype. The V and J genes are TRBV11-2 and TRBJ2-1; D is undetermined. The CDR3 runs 16 residues. Trimming pared 3 bases from V and 4 bases from J, leaving 16 bases between. Germline V gene data show CDR1 as SGHAT and CDR2 as FQNNGV. The CDR3 loop is CASSFSIVRPYNEQFF. The CDR3, as DNA: TGTGCCAGCAGCTTTTCGATCGTCCGCCCTTACAATGAGCAGTTCTTC.

The sample holds many counts of this clonotype. The J gene is TRBJ2-2, the V gene TRBV7-8; tentatively, D is TRBD2 (5 bases). The CDR3 sequence is 13 residues long. The germline V gene has CDR1 SGHVS and CDR2 FQNEAQ. V lost 2 bases, J lost 5 bases, and 6 bases lay in between. This CDR3 reads CASSLPGTGELFF. The CDR3 nucleotides read TGTGCCAGCAGCTTACCGGGGACCGGGGAGCTGTTTTTT.